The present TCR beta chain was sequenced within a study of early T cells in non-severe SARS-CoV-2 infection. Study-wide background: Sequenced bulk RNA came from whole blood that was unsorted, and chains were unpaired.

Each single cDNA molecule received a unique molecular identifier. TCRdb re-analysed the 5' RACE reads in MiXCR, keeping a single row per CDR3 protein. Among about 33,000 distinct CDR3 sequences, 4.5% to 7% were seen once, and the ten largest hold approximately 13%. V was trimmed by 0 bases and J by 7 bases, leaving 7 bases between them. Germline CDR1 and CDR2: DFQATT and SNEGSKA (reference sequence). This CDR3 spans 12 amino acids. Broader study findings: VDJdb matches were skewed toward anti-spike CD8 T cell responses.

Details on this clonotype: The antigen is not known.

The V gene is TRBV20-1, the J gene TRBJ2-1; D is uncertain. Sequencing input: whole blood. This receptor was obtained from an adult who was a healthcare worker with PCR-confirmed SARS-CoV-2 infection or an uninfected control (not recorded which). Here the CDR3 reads CSARDRRNEQFF. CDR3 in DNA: TGCAGTGCTAGAGATCGTAGGAATGAGCAGTTCTTC.